These 2 T cell receptor beta chains were sequenced from one sample in a study of T-cell memory formation after mild COVID-19. TCRdb used MiXCR to reprocess the 5' RACE reads, holding one entry per CDR3 protein. The sample has about 210,000 distinct CDR3 sequences, about 11% seen once; the top ten hold roughly 3%. The sample consisted of PBMCs or a T cell subset sorted from them (not recorded which). These receptors originate from a man aged 18 to 29 who had mild COVID-19 (a few samples of this study predate the infection). Cell type and time point are not known.

In its sample, this clonotype was seen many times. The chain combines TRBV14 with TRBJ2-6, with a tentative D call TRBD1 (5 bases). The CDR3 is 18 amino acids. V lost 4 bases and J 2 bases, leaving 18 bases between the germline ends. The germline gives CDR1 SGHDN, CDR2 FVKESK. CDR3 protein: CASSLPGSSGPGANVLTF. CDR3 DNA sequence: TGTGCCAGCAGCCTCCCAGGGTCTAGTGGCCCTGGGGCCAACGTCCTGACTTTC.

The genes are TRBV5-4 and TRBJ1-2, with D tentatively TRBD1 (5 bases). The germline V and J ends were trimmed by 0 bases and 4 bases, with 10 bases remaining between them. The germline V gene has CDR1 SGHNT and CDR2 YYREEE (reference sequence). The CDR3 covers 14 residues. The CDR3 DNA reads TGTGCCAGCAGCTTGGGCCAAGGGGCCTATGGCTACACCTTC. Its translation: CASSLGQGAYGYTF. The full variable domain, rest sourced from reference TRBV5-4 and TRBJ1-2, is ETGVTQSPTHLIKTRGQQVTLRCSSQSGHNTVSWYQQALGQGPQFIFQYYREEENGRGNFPPRFSGLQFPNYSSELNVNALELDDSALYLCASSLGQGAYGYTFGSGTRLTVV.